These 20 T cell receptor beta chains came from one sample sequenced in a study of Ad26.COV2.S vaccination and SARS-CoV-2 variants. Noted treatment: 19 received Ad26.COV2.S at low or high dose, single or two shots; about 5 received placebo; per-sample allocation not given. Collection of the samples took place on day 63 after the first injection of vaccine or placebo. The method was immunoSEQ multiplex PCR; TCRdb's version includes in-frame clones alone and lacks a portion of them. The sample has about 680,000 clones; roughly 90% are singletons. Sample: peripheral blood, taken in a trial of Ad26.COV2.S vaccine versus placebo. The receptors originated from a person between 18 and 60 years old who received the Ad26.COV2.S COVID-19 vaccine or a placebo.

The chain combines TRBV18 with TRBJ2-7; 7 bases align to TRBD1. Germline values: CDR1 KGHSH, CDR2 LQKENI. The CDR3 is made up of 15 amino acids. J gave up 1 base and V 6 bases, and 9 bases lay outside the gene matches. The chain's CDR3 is CASSLYRDSSYEQYF. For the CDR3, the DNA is TGTGCCAGCTCCCTTTACAGGGACAGTTCCTACGAGCAGTACTTC.

CDR3: CASYPDGGRVETQYF. CDR3 nucleotide sequence: TGTGCCTCCTATCCCGACGGCGGGAGGGTAGAGACCCAGTACTTC. The J gene is TRBJ2-5, the V gene TRBV30, with 9 bases matching TRBD2. With V trimmed by 7 bases and J by 4 bases, 13 bases remained unmatched. CDR3 size: 15 residues. Germline-derived CDR1 and CDR2 are GTSNPN and SVGIG (reference sequence).

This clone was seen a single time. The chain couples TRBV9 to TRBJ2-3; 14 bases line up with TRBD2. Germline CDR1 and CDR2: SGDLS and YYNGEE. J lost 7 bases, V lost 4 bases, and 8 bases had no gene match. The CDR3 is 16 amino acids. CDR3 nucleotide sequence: TGTGCCAGCAGCCCCCCTGGGACTAGCGGGAGTAATACGCAGTATTTT. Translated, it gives CASSPPGTSGSNTQYF.

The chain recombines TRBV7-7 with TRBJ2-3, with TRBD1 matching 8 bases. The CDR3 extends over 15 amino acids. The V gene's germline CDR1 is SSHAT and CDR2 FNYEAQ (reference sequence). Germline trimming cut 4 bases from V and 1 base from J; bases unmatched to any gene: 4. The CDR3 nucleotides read TGTGCCAGCAGCTCCGGACAGGGCGGCACAGATACGCAGTATTTT. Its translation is CASSSGQGGTDTQYF. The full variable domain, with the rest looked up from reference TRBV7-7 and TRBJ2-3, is GAGVSQSPRYKVTKRGQDVTLRCDPISSHATLYWYQQALGQGPEFLTYFNYEAQPDKSGLPSDRFSAERPEGSISTLTIQRTEQRDSAMYRCASSSGQGGTDTQYFGPGTRLTVL.

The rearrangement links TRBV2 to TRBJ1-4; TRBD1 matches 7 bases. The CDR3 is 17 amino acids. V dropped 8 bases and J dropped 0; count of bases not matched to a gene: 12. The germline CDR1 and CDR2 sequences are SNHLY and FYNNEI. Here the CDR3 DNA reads TGTGCCAGCCTCCGCGTCAGGGGGTTGGCAACTAATGAAAAACTGTTTTTT. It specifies CASLRVRGLATNEKLFF.

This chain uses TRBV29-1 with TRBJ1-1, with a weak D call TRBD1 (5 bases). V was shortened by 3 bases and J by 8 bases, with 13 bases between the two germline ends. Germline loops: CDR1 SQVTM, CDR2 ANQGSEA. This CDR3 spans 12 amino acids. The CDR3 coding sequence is TGCAGCGTTGAGCCGGGGGGAGGAGAAGCTTTCTTT. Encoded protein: CSVEPGGGEAFF.

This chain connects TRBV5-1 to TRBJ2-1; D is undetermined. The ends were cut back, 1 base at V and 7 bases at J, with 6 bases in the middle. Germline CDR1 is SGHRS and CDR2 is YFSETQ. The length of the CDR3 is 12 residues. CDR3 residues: CASSLRENEQFF. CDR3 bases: TGCGCCAGCAGCTTGAGGGAAAATGAGCAGTTCTTC.

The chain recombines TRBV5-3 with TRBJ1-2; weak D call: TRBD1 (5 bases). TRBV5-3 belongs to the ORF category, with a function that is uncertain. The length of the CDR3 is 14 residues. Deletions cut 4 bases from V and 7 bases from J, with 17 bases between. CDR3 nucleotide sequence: TGTGCCAGAAGCCCAAGGGGAAATCACGGTGGCTACACCTTC. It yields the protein CARSPRGNHGGYTF.

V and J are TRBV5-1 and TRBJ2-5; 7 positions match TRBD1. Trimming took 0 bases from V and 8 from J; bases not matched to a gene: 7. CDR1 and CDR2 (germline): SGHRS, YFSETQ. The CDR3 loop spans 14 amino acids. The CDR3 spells CASSLGTGQGTQYF. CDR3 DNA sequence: TGCGCCAGCAGCTTGGGGACAGGCCAAGGAACCCAGTACTTC.

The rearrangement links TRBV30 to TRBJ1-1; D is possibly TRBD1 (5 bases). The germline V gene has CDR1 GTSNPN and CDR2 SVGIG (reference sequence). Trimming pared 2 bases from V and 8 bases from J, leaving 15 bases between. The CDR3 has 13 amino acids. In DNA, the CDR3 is TGTGCCTGGAGTTTCGGGGACTTTGTCGAAGCTTTCTTT. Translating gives CAWSFGDFVEAFF. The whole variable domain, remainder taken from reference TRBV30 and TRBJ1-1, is SQTIHQWPATLVQPVGSPLSLECTVEGTSNPNLYWYRQAAGRGLQLLFYSVGIGQISSEVPQNLSASRPQDRQFILSSKKLLLSDSGFYLCAWSFGDFVEAFFGQGTRLTVV.

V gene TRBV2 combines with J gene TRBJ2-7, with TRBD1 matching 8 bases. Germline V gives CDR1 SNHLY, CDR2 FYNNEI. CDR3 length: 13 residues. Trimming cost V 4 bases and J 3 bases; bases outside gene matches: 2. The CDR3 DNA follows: TGTGCCAGCAGTGGGACAGGGAACTACGAGCAGTACTTC. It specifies CASSGTGNYEQYF.

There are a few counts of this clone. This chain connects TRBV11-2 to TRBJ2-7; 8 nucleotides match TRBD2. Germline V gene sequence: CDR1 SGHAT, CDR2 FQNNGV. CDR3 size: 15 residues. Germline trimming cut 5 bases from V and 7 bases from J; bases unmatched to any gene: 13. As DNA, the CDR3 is TGTGCCAGCAGCCCGGGGGGGGGACTACCCTGGGAGCAGTACTTC. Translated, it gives CASSPGGGLPWEQYF.

In DNA form, the CDR3 reads TGTGCCAGCAGCTTCGACGTTGGGGCTGAAGCTTTCTTT. Encoded protein: CASSFDVGAEAFF. V and J are TRBV7-2 and TRBJ1-1, with D uncertain. Between the trimmed V and J ends, which lost 3 bases and 6 bases, there was a span of 11 bases. Germline CDR1 is SGHTA and CDR2 is FQGNSA. The CDR3 covers 13 residues.

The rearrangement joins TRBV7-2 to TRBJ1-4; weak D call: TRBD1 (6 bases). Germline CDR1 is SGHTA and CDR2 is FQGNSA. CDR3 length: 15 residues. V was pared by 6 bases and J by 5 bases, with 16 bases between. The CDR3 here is CASRSGGRTNEKLFF. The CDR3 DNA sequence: TGTGCCAGCAGATCCGGGGGCAGGACCAATGAAAAACTGTTTTTT.

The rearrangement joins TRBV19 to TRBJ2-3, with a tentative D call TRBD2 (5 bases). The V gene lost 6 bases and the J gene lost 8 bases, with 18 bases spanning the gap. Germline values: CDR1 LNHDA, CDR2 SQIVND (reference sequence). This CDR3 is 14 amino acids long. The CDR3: CASSSLATSSTQYF. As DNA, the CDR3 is TGTGCCAGTAGCTCTTTAGCGACCTCAAGTACGCAGTATTTT.

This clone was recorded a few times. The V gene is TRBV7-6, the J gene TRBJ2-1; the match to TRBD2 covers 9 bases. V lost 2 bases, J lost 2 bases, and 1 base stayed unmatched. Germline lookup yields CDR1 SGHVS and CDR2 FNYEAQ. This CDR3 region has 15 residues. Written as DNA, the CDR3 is TGTGCCAGCAGCTTAAGCGGGGGGACCTACAATGAGCAGTTCTTC. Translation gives CASSLSGGTYNEQFF.

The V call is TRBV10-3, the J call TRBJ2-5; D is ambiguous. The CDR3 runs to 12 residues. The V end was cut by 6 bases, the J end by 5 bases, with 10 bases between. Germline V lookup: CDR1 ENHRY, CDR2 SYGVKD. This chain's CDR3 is CAISLSRETQYF. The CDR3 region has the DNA TGTGCCATCAGCCTAAGCAGGGAGACCCAGTACTTC.

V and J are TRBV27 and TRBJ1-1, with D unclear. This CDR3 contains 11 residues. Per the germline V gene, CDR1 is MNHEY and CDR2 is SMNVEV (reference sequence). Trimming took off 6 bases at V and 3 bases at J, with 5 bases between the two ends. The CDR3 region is CASRLDTEAFF. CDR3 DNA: TGTGCCAGCAGACTTGACACTGAAGCTTTCTTT.

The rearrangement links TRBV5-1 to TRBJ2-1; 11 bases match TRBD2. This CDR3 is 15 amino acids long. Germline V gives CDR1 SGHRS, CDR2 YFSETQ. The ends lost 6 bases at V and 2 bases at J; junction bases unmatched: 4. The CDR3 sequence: CASTKTSGTYNEQFF. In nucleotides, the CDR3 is TGCGCCAGCACCAAGACTAGCGGGACCTACAATGAGCAGTTCTTC.

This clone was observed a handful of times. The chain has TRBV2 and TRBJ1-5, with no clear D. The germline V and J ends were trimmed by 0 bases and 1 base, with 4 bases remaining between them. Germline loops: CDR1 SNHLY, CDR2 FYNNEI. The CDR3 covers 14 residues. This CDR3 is CASSEARSNQPQHF. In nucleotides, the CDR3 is TGTGCCAGCAGTGAAGCACGGAGCAATCAGCCCCAGCATTTT.